Listed here is a single TCR beta chain. Its antigen is as yet unknown. Using immunoSEQ multiplex PCR, the repertoire was profiled, and TCRdb retains in-frame clones only, with some absent. The profile shows 200,000 to 250,000 clones, around four fifths of them singletons. This sample is drawn from a study of cytomegalovirus exposure and HLA in healthy donors. Background on the study: The same platform was used for the 130 or so validation repertoires as for the approximately 720 first-cohort repertoires, as reported in a later analysis.

General study points: First-cohort TCR clusters tended to co-occur in the roughly 130 validation repertoires, a later analysis found. The study labeled 170 or so TCR beta chains cytomegalovirus-associated. CMV antigen specificity was confirmed in vitro for a few CMV-associated chains.

V was cut by 5 bases and J by 11 bases, with 12 bases left in between. CDR3 length: 11 residues. Per the germline V gene, CDR1 is MNHNS and CDR2 is SASEGT. This TCR came from a woman aged 30 to 39 in good health and CMV-seropositive. Material: PBMCs. The chain links TRBV6-1 to TRBJ1-1; D unclear. The CDR3 nucleotides read TGTGCCAGCAGTTCCCCCTTGCTCGCTTTCTTT. Translating gives CASSSPLLAFF.